The entry that follows covers one T cell receptor (beta chain) sequence. This entry belongs to a study of blood T cell repertoires in COVID-19. Study summary: Spain, Italy and the United States supplied samples that represented acute and convalescent COVID-19.

Trimming at V came to 4 bases and at J to 4 bases, leaving 9 bases not matched to a gene. This CDR3 is built from 16 residues. Per the original methods: Reference gene primer amplification gave nucleated cell count estimates. TCRdb's copy holds only in-frame clones and misses some; the assay was immunoSEQ multiplex PCR. V and J calls and clone size follow that table, whereas D and trimming were derived from the DNA. Of some 180,000 clones in the sample, about 86% were seen once. Source material: PBMCs or T cells enriched from blood (not recorded which). The chain is built from TRBV23-1 and TRBJ2-1, with 8 bases lining up with TRBD2. TRBV23-1 is assigned to the ORF class and has an uncertain function. The TCR was taken from a woman between 40 and 55 years old in a cohort exposed to, infected with or recovered from COVID-19 (not recorded which). DNA of the CDR3: TGCGCCAGCAGTCCGGCAGACGGGAGGGGGTACAATGAGCAGTTCTTC. This gives the protein CASSPADGRGYNEQFF.